The clone carrying this T cell receptor (beta chain) has a handful of counts. Antigen unknown. Time point meaning: patch test 3, about 24 weeks after DPC sensitization. Regarding treatment: therapeutic diphenylcyclopropenone sensitization with weekly scalp DPC. Unfractionated whole blood served as the source for total RNA extraction. The sample originates from a study of human T cells and chemical hapten exposure. The overall study: Patients, chiefly female, had alopecia areata, totalis or universalis.

TCRdb independently ran MiXCR on the RACE reads; one entry per CDR3 protein. The table includes tens of thousands of distinct CDR3 sequences, around 10% detected once. Study-wide results and caveats: Having alopecia, donors may respond immunologically unlike healthy people. TCRs exceeding a frequency of 1 in 1000 stayed unchanged under DPC sensitization.

The starting material was whole blood, obtained in connection with sensitization to the hapten diphenylcyclopropenone (DPC). The clonotype originates from a woman aged 45 to 65 with alopecia areata. Some clones in this sample may be carry-over from other donors' samples.

For the CDR3, the DNA is TGTGCCATCAGTGATTCTCGCGCGAACAGAGATACGCAGTATTTT. It encodes CAISDSRANRDTQYF. The chain recombines TRBV10-3 with TRBJ2-3, with unresolved D. Trimming removed 3 bases at V and 5 bases at J, with 15 bases between. The germline gives CDR1 ENHRY, CDR2 SYGVKD. The CDR3 is 15 amino acids.